The entry that follows covers one T cell receptor (beta chain) sequence. What it binds is not known. From RNA, the CDR3 regions of TCR beta chains were amplified and sequenced. HTBI-primed RT-PCR formed the first round, and a multiplex PCR formed the second. TCRdb reprocessed the multiplex PCR reads with MiXCR, giving one entry per CDR3 protein. The table records roughly 500,000 distinct CDR3 sequences, approximately 15% of them present only once. Clinicians made diagnoses from clinical symptoms, serum thyroxine, TRAb, thyroid ultrasound and orbital computed tomography. The authors used Ficoll-Paque density gradient centrifugation to separate PBMCs. The input was roughly 10 ml of fresh peripheral blood. The sample belongs to a study of Graves' ophthalmopathy and Graves' hyperthyroidism. Findings and caveats of the study: Detected in blood as well were most expanded thyroid clonotypes with frequency above 0.001.

Germline CDR1 is MNHEY and CDR2 is SVGEGT. The CDR3 spans 15 residues. With 0 bases removed from V and 5 bases from J, the gap between germline ends came to 13 bases. Sequenced input: blood. The V call is TRBV6-2 or TRBV6-3, the J call TRBJ2-5; D ambiguous. The sequence was collected from a woman aged 25-40 years with Graves' ophthalmopathy. CDR3 sequence (DNA): TGTGCCAGCAGTTACTCGGGCCGAGGTTGGGAGACCCAGTACTTC. This gives the protein CASSYSGRGWETQYF.